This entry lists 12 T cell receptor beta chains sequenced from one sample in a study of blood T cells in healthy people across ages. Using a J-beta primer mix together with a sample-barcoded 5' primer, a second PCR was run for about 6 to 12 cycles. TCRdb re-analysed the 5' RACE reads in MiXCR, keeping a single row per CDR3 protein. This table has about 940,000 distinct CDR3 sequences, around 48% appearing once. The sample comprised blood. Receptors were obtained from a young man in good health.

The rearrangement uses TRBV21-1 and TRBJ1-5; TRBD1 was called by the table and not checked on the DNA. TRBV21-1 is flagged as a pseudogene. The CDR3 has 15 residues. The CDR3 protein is CASSPRDSVNQPQHF. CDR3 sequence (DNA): TGTGCCAGCAGCCCTCGGGACAGCGTCAATCAGCCCCAGCATTTT.

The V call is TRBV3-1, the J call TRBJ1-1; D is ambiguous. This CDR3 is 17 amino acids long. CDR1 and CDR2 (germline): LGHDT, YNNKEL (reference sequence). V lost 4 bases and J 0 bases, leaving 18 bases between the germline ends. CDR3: CASSPPAVGSMNTEAFF. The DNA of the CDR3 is TGTGCCAGCAGCCCTCCGGCTGTGGGCAGCATGAACACTGAAGCTTTCTTT.

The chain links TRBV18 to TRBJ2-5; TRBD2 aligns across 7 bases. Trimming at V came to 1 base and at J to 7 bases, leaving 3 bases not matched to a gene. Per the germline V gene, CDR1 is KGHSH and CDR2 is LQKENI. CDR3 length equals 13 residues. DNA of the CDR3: TGTGCCAGCTCACCACAGCGGGAAGGGACCCAGTACTTC. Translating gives CASSPQREGTQYF. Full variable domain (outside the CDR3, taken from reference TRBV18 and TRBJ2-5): NAGVMQNPRHLVRRRGQEARLRCSPMKGHSHVYWYRQLPEEGLKFMVYLQKENIIDESGMPKERFSAEFPKEGPSILRIQQVVRGDSAAYFCASSPQREGTQYFGPGTRLLVL.

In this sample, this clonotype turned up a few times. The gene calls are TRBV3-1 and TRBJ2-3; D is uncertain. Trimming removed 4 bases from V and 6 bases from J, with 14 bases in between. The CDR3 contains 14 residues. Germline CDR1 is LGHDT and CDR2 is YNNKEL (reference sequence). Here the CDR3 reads CASSPRTGPDTQYF. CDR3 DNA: TGTGCCAGCAGCCCCAGGACCGGTCCGGATACGCAGTATTTT.

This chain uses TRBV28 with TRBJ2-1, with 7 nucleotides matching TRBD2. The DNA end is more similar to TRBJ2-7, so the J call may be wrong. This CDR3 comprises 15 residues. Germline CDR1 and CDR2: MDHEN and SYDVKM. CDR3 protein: CASSLSLGGSYEQYF. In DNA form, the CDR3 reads TGTGCCAGCAGTTTATCGCTGGGGGGGAGTTACGAGCAGTACTTC.

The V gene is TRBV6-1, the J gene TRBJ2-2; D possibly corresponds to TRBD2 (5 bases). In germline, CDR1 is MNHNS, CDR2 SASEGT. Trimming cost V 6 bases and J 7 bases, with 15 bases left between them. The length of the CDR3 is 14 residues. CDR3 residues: CASRGTSSDGELFF. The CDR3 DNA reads TGTGCCAGCAGGGGCACTAGTTCAGACGGGGAGCTGTTTTTT.

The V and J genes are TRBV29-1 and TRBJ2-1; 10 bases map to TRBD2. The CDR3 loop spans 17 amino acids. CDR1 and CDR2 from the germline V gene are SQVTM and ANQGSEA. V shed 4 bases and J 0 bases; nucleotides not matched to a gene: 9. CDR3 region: CSVAGAGGTSSYNEQFF. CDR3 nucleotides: TGCAGCGTTGCTGGAGCGGGGGGGACCAGCTCCTACAATGAGCAGTTCTTC.

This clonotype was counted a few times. The CDR3 sequence: CASSVAASGTQETQYF. The CDR3 DNA sequence: TGTGCCAGCAGCGTAGCCGCTAGCGGGACCCAAGAGACCCAGTACTTC. The chain has TRBV9 and TRBJ2-5; 9 nucleotides match TRBD2. The germline CDR1 and CDR2 sequences are SGDLS and YYNGEE. Trimming cost V 0 bases and J 1 base; bases outside gene matches: 4. CDR3 size: 16 residues.

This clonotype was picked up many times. CDR3 in amino acids: CASSLLVGTVSYNEQFF. The CDR3 nucleotides read TGTGCCAGCAGCTTGTTGGTCGGGACAGTCTCCTACAATGAGCAGTTCTTC. The genes are TRBV5-6 and TRBJ2-1; 7 nucleotides align to TRBD1. The CDR3 extends over 17 amino acids. J lost 0 bases, V lost 1 base, and 7 bases had no gene match. Germline V gene lookup returns CDR1 SGHDT and CDR2 YYEEEE.

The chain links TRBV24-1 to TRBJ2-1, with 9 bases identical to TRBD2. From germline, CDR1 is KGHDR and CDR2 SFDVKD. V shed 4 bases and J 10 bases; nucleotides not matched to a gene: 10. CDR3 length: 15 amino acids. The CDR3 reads CATSDLSGGRIEQFF. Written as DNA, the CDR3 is TGTGCCACCAGTGACCTGAGCGGGGGGAGGATCGAGCAGTTCTTC.

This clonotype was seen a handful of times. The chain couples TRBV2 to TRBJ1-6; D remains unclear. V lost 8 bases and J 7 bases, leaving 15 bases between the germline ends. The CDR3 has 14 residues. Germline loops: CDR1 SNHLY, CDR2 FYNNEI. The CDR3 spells CASGTSAGNSPLHF. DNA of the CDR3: TGTGCCAGCGGAACAAGCGCGGGGAATTCACCCCTCCACTTT.

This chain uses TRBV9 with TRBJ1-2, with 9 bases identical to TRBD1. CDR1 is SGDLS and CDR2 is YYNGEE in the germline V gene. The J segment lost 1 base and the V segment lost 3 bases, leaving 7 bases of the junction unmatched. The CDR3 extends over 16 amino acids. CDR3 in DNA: TGTGCCAGCAGCGGCGAATTGGACAGGGGTAACTATGGCTACACCTTC. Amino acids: CASSGELDRGNYGYTF.